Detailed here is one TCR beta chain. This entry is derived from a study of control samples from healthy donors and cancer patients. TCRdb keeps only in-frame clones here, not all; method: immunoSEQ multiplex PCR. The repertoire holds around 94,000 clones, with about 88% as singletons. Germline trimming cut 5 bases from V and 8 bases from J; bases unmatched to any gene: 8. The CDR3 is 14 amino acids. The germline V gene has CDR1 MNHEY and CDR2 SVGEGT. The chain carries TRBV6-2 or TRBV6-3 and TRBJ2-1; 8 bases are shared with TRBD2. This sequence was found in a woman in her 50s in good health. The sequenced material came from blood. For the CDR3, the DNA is TGTGCCAGCAGTGGACAGCGGGGGCTTGATGAGCAGTTCTTC. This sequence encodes CASSGQRGLDEQFF.